The rows below give T cell receptor beta chains drawn from one sample of a study of high-grade serous ovarian cancer treatment subgroups. Sequencing used immunoSEQ multiplex PCR; TCRdb keeps in-frame clones, though not all of them. Of roughly 29,000 clones listed, around 84% are singletons. The sequencing input was tumor tissue. These receptors originate from a human donor with high-grade serous ovarian cancer. Each CDR3 is given with its conserved first and last residue. The D gene is left open where the match is weak. Clone size, where shown, is once, few, many, or a class for clones that have expanded.

D: NA; V: TRBV6-6; J: TRBJ1-4; size: NA; CDR3: CASKQGLANEKLFF; DNA: TGTGCCAGCAAACAGGGACTCGCTAATGAAAAACTGTTTTTT
D: NA; V: TRBV27; J: TRBJ1-2; size: NA; CDR3: CASSQRTGDYGYTF; DNA: TGTGCCAGCAGTCAAAGAACGGGGGACTATGGCTACACCTTC
D: TRBD2; V: TRBV28; J: TRBJ2-1; size: NA; CDR3: CASRDLGAGVSYNEQFF; DNA: TGTGCCAGCAGGGACCTAGGGGCGGGGGTTTCCTACAATGAGCAGTTCTTC
D: TRBD2; V: TRBV6-1; J: TRBJ2-1; size: NA; CDR3: CASSEVSLAGGRNEQFF; DNA: TGTGCCAGCAGTGAAGTGTCCCTAGCGGGAGGCAGGAATGAGCAGTTCTTC
D: TRBD2; V: TRBV10-3; J: TRBJ2-2; size: once; CDR3: CAISATGTSDAGELFF; DNA: TGTGCCATCAGTGCCACCGGGACTAGCGATGCCGGGGAGCTGTTTTTT
D: TRBD2; V: TRBV5-4; J: TRBJ2-7; size: NA; CDR3: CASSLQRERDEQYF; DNA: TGTGCCAGCAGCTTGCAGCGGGAGAGGGACGAGCAGTACTTC
D: NA; V: TRBV5-5; J: TRBJ2-7; size: NA; CDR3: CASSLDQGHYEQYF; DNA: TGTGCCAGCAGCTTGGACCAGGGTCACTACGAGCAGTACTTC
D: NA; V: TRBV27; J: TRBJ2-7; size: NA; CDR3: CASKPGPASFYEQYF; DNA: TGTGCCAGCAAACCGGGACCCGCAAGTTTTTACGAGCAGTACTTC
D: NA; V: TRBV28; J: TRBJ2-2; size: NA; CDR3: CASSLFGPPGELFF; DNA: TGTGCCAGCAGTTTATTTGGACCCCCCGGGGAGCTGTTTTTT
D: NA; V: TRBV5-4; J: TRBJ2-6; size: NA; CDR3: CASSLQGVSGANVLTF; DNA: TGTGCCAGCAGCTTGCAAGGGGTCTCTGGGGCCAACGTCCTGACTTTC
D: NA; V: TRBV10-1; J: TRBJ1-1; size: NA; CDR3: CASSDRMNTEAFF; DNA: TGCGCCAGCAGTGACAGGATGAACACTGAAGCTTTCTTT
D: TRBD2; V: TRBV7-9; J: TRBJ2-1; size: NA; CDR3: CASSSSRGRAFWEQFF; DNA: TGTGCCAGCAGCTCATCGCGAGGGAGGGCCTTCTGGGAGCAGTTCTTC
D: TRBD1; V: TRBV14; J: TRBJ2-7; size: NA; CDR3: CASSQVLGQAREQYF; DNA: TGTGCCAGCAGCCAAGTCTTGGGACAGGCTCGTGAGCAGTACTTC
D: NA; V: TRBV27; J: TRBJ1-5; size: NA; CDR3: CASSYGRGHNQPQHF; DNA: TGTGCCAGCAGCTACGGCCGGGGGCACAATCAGCCCCAGCATTTT
D: NA; V: TRBV6-6; J: TRBJ1-1; size: once; CDR3: CASRWGGSAFF; DNA: TGTGCCAGCAGATGGGGGGGATCGGCTTTCTTT
D: TRBD1; V: TRBV4-1; J: TRBJ2-5; size: NA; CDR3: CASSQGRGTGVLQTQYF; DNA: TGCGCCAGCAGCCAAGGCAGGGGGACAGGGGTACTCCAGACCCAGTACTTC
D: NA; V: TRBV6-5; J: TRBJ1-3; size: once; CDR3: CASSFSGSISGNTIYF; DNA: TGTGCCAGCAGTTTTTCCGGGTCCATCTCTGGAAACACCATATATTTT
D: NA; V: TRBV2; J: TRBJ1-2; size: NA; CDR3: CASSDGLYGYTF; DNA: TGTGCCAGCAGTGACGGACTCTATGGCTACACCTTC
D: TRBD1; V: TRBV5-4; J: TRBJ2-7; size: NA; CDR3: CASSSWGQWASYEQYF; DNA: TGTGCCAGCAGCTCGTGGGGACAGTGGGCATCCTACGAGCAGTACTTC
D: TRBD1; V: TRBV19; J: TRBJ2-2; size: few; CDR3: CASSPTRTGNTGELFF; DNA: TGTGCCAGTAGTCCCACGCGGACAGGGAACACCGGGGAGCTGTTTTTT
D: NA; V: TRBV10-3; J: TRBJ1-3; size: few; CDR3: CAISPGLSGNTIYF; DNA: TGTGCCATCAGCCCCGGTCTTTCTGGAAACACCATATATTTT
D: TRBD1; V: TRBV5-4; J: TRBJ2-7; size: NA; CDR3: CASSLVGQDYEQYF; DNA: TGTGCCAGCAGCTTGGTTGGACAGGACTACGAGCAGTACTTC
D: NA; V: TRBV4-1; J: TRBJ1-2; size: NA; CDR3: CASSQEDSVYGYTF; DNA: TGCGCCAGCAGCCAAGAGGACAGCGTTTATGGCTACACCTTC
D: TRBD1; V: TRBV19; J: TRBJ1-5; size: few; CDR3: CASSVSRGRSQPQHF; DNA: TGTGCCAGTAGTGTCTCCAGGGGGCGCAGTCAGCCCCAGCATTTT
D: NA; V: TRBV5-4; J: TRBJ2-5; size: few; CDR3: CASSRRTGLETQYF; DNA: TGTGCCAGCAGCCGCCGAACAGGGCTAGAGACCCAGTACTTC
D: TRBD1; V: TRBV7-9; J: TRBJ1-2; size: NA; CDR3: CASSNPITGGSNYGYTF; DNA: TGTGCCAGCAGCAACCCGATTACAGGGGGAAGTAACTATGGCTACACCTTC
D: TRBD1; V: TRBV18; J: TRBJ1-2; size: NA; CDR3: CASSPTGTDGYTF; DNA: TGTGCCAGCTCACCAACGGGGACAGATGGCTACACCTTC
D: NA; V: TRBV11-1; J: TRBJ1-4; size: NA; CDR3: CASRTGQLTNEKLFF; DNA: TGTGCCAGCAGAACCGGACAGTTAACTAATGAAAAACTGTTTTTT
D: NA; V: TRBV6-5; J: TRBJ2-3; size: NA; CDR3: CASSYALSSPDTQYF; DNA: TGTGCCAGCAGTTACGCTCTCTCCTCCCCAGATACGCAGTATTTT
D: NA; V: TRBV5-6; J: TRBJ2-3; size: NA; CDR3: CASSLGRAPTDTQYF; DNA: TGTGCCAGCAGCTTGGGTCGGGCCCCGACAGATACGCAGTATTTT
D: NA; V: TRBV9; J: TRBJ1-5; size: NA; CDR3: CASSVGVGQNQPQHF; DNA: TGTGCCAGCAGCGTAGGGGTCGGGCAGAATCAGCCCCAGCATTTT
D: NA; V: TRBV7-2; J: TRBJ2-7; size: NA; CDR3: CASSLSRDHEQYF; DNA: TGTGCCAGCAGCTTAAGCCGGGACCACGAGCAGTACTTC
D: NA; V: TRBV6-4; J: TRBJ2-3; size: NA; CDR3: CASSVETSGTDTQYF; DNA: TGTGCCAGCAGTGTAGAAACGTCGGGCACAGATACGCAGTATTTT
D: NA; V: TRBV6-1; J: TRBJ1-1; size: NA; CDR3: CASSEYLSPEAFF; DNA: TGTGCCAGCAGTGAATATCTTTCCCCTGAAGCTTTCTTT
D: NA; V: TRBV9; J: TRBJ2-7; size: NA; CDR3: CASSALGANLGEQYF; DNA: TGTGCCAGCAGCGCGCTAGGGGCGAATTTAGGCGAGCAGTACTTC
D: NA; V: TRBV28; J: TRBJ2-7; size: NA; CDR3: CASTSRDAYEQYF; DNA: TGTGCCAGCACCTCAAGGGACGCCTACGAGCAGTACTTC
D: NA; V: TRBV2; J: TRBJ1-4; size: few; CDR3: CASSDGALYEKLFF; DNA: TGTGCCAGCAGTGACGGGGCCCTTTACGAAAAACTGTTTTTT
D: NA; V: TRBV10-3; J: TRBJ2-3; size: NA; CDR3: CAISFGTSTDTQYF; DNA: TGTGCCATCAGTTTCGGCACTAGCACAGATACGCAGTATTTT
D: TRBD2; V: TRBV10-3; J: TRBJ2-2; size: NA; CDR3: CAISRVGLAEGTGELFF; DNA: TGTGCCATCAGTCGGGTCGGACTAGCGGAGGGGACCGGGGAGCTGTTTTTT
D: NA; V: TRBV2; J: TRBJ2-2; size: NA; CDR3: CASSDRGTGELFF; DNA: TGTGCCAGCAGTGATCGGGGGACCGGGGAGCTGTTTTTT
D: TRBD1; V: TRBV6-1; J: TRBJ2-7; size: NA; CDR3: CASRPTGGDYEQYF; DNA: TGTGCCAGCAGGCCGACAGGGGGGGACTACGAGCAGTACTTC
D: NA; V: TRBV6-1; J: TRBJ2-7; size: NA; CDR3: CAIRNSGDSYEQYF; DNA: TGTGCCATCCGGAACTCAGGGGACTCCTACGAGCAGTACTTC
D: TRBD2; V: TRBV5-1; J: TRBJ2-3; size: NA; CDR3: CASSFSGTSGSTSTDTQYF; DNA: TGCGCCAGCAGCTTCTCCGGGACTAGCGGGAGTACGAGCACAGATACGCAGTATTTT
D: NA; V: TRBV14; J: TRBJ2-7; size: NA; CDR3: CASSPPGLIYEQYF; DNA: TGTGCCAGCAGCCCCCCGGGGCTGATCTACGAGCAGTACTTC
D: TRBD1; V: TRBV9; J: TRBJ2-6; size: NA; CDR3: CASSPRGTARAGANVLTF; DNA: TGTGCCAGCAGCCCTCGTGGGACAGCCCGTGCTGGGGCCAACGTCCTGACTTTC
D: NA; V: TRBV28; J: TRBJ2-7; size: NA; CDR3: CASSINYEQYF; DNA: TGTGCCAGCAGTATAAACTACGAGCAGTACTTC
D: TRBD2; V: TRBV5-6; J: TRBJ2-2; size: NA; CDR3: CASSDGLAGGPRTGELFF; DNA: TGTGCCAGCAGCGACGGACTAGCGGGAGGGCCACGGACCGGGGAGCTGTTTTTT
D: NA; V: TRBV25-1; J: TRBJ2-5; size: NA; CDR3: CASSEKGAGTQETQYF; DNA: TGTGCCAGCAGTGAAAAAGGGGCAGGGACCCAAGAGACCCAGTACTTC
D: TRBD2; V: TRBV9; J: TRBJ2-3; size: NA; CDR3: CASSVRAGADTQYF; DNA: TGTGCCAGCAGCGTTCGGGCGGGAGCAGATACGCAGTATTTT
D: TRBD2; V: TRBV10-3; J: TRBJ2-5; size: once; CDR3: CAISELGLAEETQYF; DNA: TGTGCCATCAGTGAGTTAGGACTAGCGGAAGAGACCCAGTACTTC
D: NA; V: TRBV7-3; J: TRBJ1-1; size: NA; CDR3: CASSLSEGNTEAFF; DNA: TGTGCCAGCAGCTTAAGTGAGGGTAACACTGAAGCTTTCTTT
D: TRBD2; V: TRBV19; J: TRBJ2-7; size: NA; CDR3: CASSIRPTGTSGVEQYF; DNA: TGTGCCAGTAGTATACGACCCACCGGGACTAGCGGGGTCGAGCAGTACTTC
D: NA; V: TRBV4-2; J: TRBJ2-7; size: NA; CDR3: CASSQDPAAAYEQYF; DNA: TGTGCCAGCAGCCAAGATCCAGCTGCAGCCTACGAGCAGTACTTC
D: NA; V: TRBV4-2; J: TRBJ2-7; size: NA; CDR3: CASSQGDSYEQYF; DNA: TGTGCCAGCAGCCAGGGAGACTCTTACGAGCAGTACTTC